Following are 14 T cell receptor beta chains from one sample sequenced in a study of beta chain features in type 1 diabetes. Reverse transcription of all isolated RNA meant that expressed TCRB transcripts were sequenced. Profiled with immunoSEQ multiplex PCR; TCRdb holds only in-frame clones, not every one. Among fewer than 300,000 clones listed, about a tenth were seen once. These receptors are not linked to any known antigen. Notes on the study in general: All four CD4+ subsets of Type 1 diabetes patients contained TCRB CDR3s that were moderately but significantly shorter.

Material: naive CD4+ T cells from blood. The receptors were gathered from a man aged 25-40 years with type 1 diabetes.

The rearrangement joins TRBV7-6 to TRBJ2-1, with 8 bases that match TRBD2. CDR3 length: 18 amino acids. From germline, CDR1 is SGHVS and CDR2 FNYEAQ. Trimming at V came to 5 bases and at J to 3 bases, leaving 15 bases not matched to a gene. CDR3 sequence: CASSPRGYGGGVYNEQFF. CDR3 in DNA: TGTGCCAGCAGCCCACGGGGGTACGGGGGGGGAGTCTACAATGAGCAGTTCTTC.

On this clone itself: The same CDR3 arises from other DNA sequences in this sample as well. The chain is built from TRBV30 and TRBJ1-5, with D perhaps matching TRBD1 (5 bases). The CDR3 contains 13 residues. CDR1 is GTSNPN, CDR2 SVGIG, per germline (reference sequence). Trimming left V 0 bases short and J 4 bases short, with 7 bases between. The CDR3 region has the DNA TGTGCCTGGAGTGTAGCAGGGAATCAGCCCCAGCATTTT. Amino acids: CAWSVAGNQPQHF.

This chain links TRBV7-6 with TRBJ2-2; a weak D match, TRBD2 (6 bases). CDR3 length: 15 residues. V was pared by 8 bases and J by 6 bases, with 19 bases between. Germline CDR1 reads SGHVS; CDR2 reads FNYEAQ. As DNA, the CDR3 is TGTGCCAGCCGGCGGGTAGCGGAGCCTCCCGGGGAGCTGTTTTTT. It is translated as CASRRVAEPPGELFF.

This clone was counted only a few times. The J gene is TRBJ2-3, the V gene TRBV29-1; 15 nucleotides line up with TRBD2. The V segment lost 6 bases and the J segment 4 bases; nucleotides outside the gene matches: 5. The CDR3 is 15 residues long. Germline values: CDR1 SQVTM, CDR2 ANQGSEA. CDR3 sequence reads: CSVAGTSGGPDTQYF. The CDR3 region has the DNA TGCAGCGTAGCCGGGACTAGCGGGGGGCCAGATACGCAGTATTTT.

V is TRBV5-1 and J is TRBJ2-3; 9 bases align to TRBD2. The CDR3 is 16 residues long. V gave up 6 bases and J gave up 1 base; unmatched junction bases: 9. Germline V lookup: CDR1 SGHRS, CDR2 YFSETQ. Here the CDR3 reads CASTTPERGGTDTQYF. The CDR3 DNA reads TGCGCCAGCACCACTCCGGAGCGGGGGGGCACAGATACGCAGTATTTT.

This clone showed up just a few times. This chain uses TRBV6-6 with TRBJ2-7; TRBD1 matches 8 bases. The CDR3 spans 14 residues. The germline V gene has CDR1 MNHNY and CDR2 SVGAGI (reference sequence). The junction had 6 bases not matched to a gene; V was cut back by 5 bases and J by 3 bases. The chain's CDR3 is CASSPGTGDYEQYF. CDR3 bases: TGTGCCAGCAGTCCCGGGACAGGTGACTACGAGCAGTACTTC.

The chain couples TRBV5-5 to TRBJ2-1, with 9 nucleotides matching TRBD1. The CDR3 is made up of 14 amino acids. V dropped 0 bases and J dropped 8; count of bases not matched to a gene: 3. Looked up from germline, CDR1 is SGHKS and CDR2 is YYEKEE (reference sequence). The CDR3 spells CASSLVQGADEQFF. DNA of the CDR3: TGTGCCAGCAGCTTGGTACAGGGGGCTGATGAGCAGTTCTTC.

The chain uses TRBV9 and TRBJ2-5, with 13 bases fitting TRBD2. CDR3 length equals 16 residues. Germline assignment: CDR1 SGDLS and CDR2 YYNGEE. Trimming took 4 bases from V and 4 from J; bases not matched to a gene: 7. The CDR3 spells CASSLTSGGFGETQYF. The CDR3 DNA reads as TGTGCCAGCAGCCTGACTAGCGGGGGGTTCGGAGAGACCCAGTACTTC.

The table lists this clone with a few counts. The chain uses TRBV7-3 and TRBJ2-1, with D maybe TRBD2 (5 bases). Trimming took 4 bases from V and 5 from J, leaving 15 bases between them. Germline lookup yields CDR1 SGHTA and CDR2 FQGTGA. The CDR3 covers 15 residues. CDR3 bases: TGTGCCAGCAGCTCTGGGGTAGCGACCCACAATGAGCAGTTCTTC. Protein sequence: CASSSGVATHNEQFF.

This clone was counted only a few times. The genes are TRBV5-1 and TRBJ2-3, with 9 bases matching TRBD2. The V gene end was trimmed by 3 bases and the J gene end by 4 bases; junction bases not matched to a gene: 3. This CDR3 comprises 14 residues. The germline V gene encodes CDR1 SGHRS and CDR2 YFSETQ. This CDR3 reads CASSSGTSSDTQYF. As DNA, the CDR3 is TGCGCCAGCAGCTCCGGGACTAGCTCAGATACGCAGTATTTT.

The chain has TRBV11-3 and TRBJ2-5; D may be TRBD2 (7 bases). Deletions cut 5 bases from V and 5 bases from J, with 15 bases between. The CDR3 totals 14 residues. The germline gives CDR1 SGHNT, CDR2 YENEEA. CDR3 in amino acids: CASSTGGDGETQYF. The CDR3 DNA is TGTGCCAGCAGCACGGGGGGCGATGGGGAGACCCAGTACTTC.

The gene calls are TRBV9 and TRBJ2-5; TRBD1 matches 12 bases. Germline-derived CDR1 and CDR2 are SGDLS and YYNGEE. This CDR3 is 15 amino acids long. V lost 3 bases to trimming and J lost 4 bases; unmatched junction nucleotides: 4. The CDR3 here is CASSAGTGGRETQYF. CDR3 nucleotide sequence: TGTGCCAGCAGCGCAGGGACAGGGGGCAGAGAGACCCAGTACTTC.

Only a few counts were recorded for this clone. This chain links TRBV7-3 with TRBJ2-3, with 9 positions matching TRBD2. Losses at the gene ends were 4 bases for V and 5 bases for J; bases not matched to a gene: 4. This CDR3 spans 14 amino acids. Looked up from germline, CDR1 is SGHTA and CDR2 is FQGTGA. CDR3 DNA sequence: TGTGCCAGCAGCTCAAGCGGGGGGAGAGATACGCAGTATTTT. Its translation is CASSSSGGRDTQYF.

This clone was observed a few times. The CDR3 here is CASSRGGNTGELFF. Here the CDR3 DNA reads TGTGCCAGCTCCCGAGGAGGGAACACCGGGGAGCTGTTTTTT. V is TRBV6-5 and J is TRBJ2-2; perhaps TRBD2 as D (5 bases). The germline V gene encodes CDR1 MNHEY and CDR2 SVGAGI. Trimming removed 8 bases from V and 1 base from J, with 11 bases in between. The CDR3 is 14 amino acids.